Presented here are 19 T cell receptor delta chains from one specimen sequenced in a study of γδ T cells in repeated Plasmodium falciparum infection. Flow sorting of PBMC yielded separate Vgamma9/Vdelta2+ and Vdelta2-negative gammadelta T cell populations for bulk repertoire analysis. TCRdb re-called clones from the multiplex PCR reads using CATT. Of over 45,000 delta-chain clones listed, 1.6% were seen once; the top ten hold over 7.5%. What was sequenced was gamma-delta T cells from blood. These receptors were obtained from a pool of human donors (malaria-infected and uninfected, not separated).

This clone was counted only a few times. TCRdb shows a much larger clone's protein in place of this DNA's translation, and the two differ at residue 12, likely through a read error; the protein shown is translated from the DNA. V and J are TRDV1 and TRDJ1; 7 nucleotides match TRDD3. Germline assignment: CDR1 TSWWSYY and CDR2 QGS. Trimming cost V 3 bases and J 0 bases; bases outside gene matches: 16. CDR3 size: 19 residues. The CDR3 sequence: CALGEPSSLGVRHTDKLIF. The CDR3 coding sequence is TGTGCTCTTGGGGAGCCTAGTAGTCTGGGGGTCCGCCACACCGATAAACTCATCTTT.

About this clone itself: The protein TCRdb gives is from a much larger clone and does not agree with this DNA's translation at residue 12, likely a read error; the protein shown here comes from the DNA. The V gene is TRDV1, the J gene TRDJ1, with 7 nucleotides matching TRDD2. No J segment appears in TCRdb, so it was assigned here by matching the sequence to germline. Germline V gives CDR1 TSWWSYY, CDR2 QGS. The CDR3 sequence is 16 residues long. The CDR3 DNA sequence: TGTGCTCTTGGGGATAACCTTCCTCCGGACACCGGTAAACTCATCTTT. It codes for CALGDNLPPDTGKLIF.

As for this clone: The translation of this DNA and the TCRdb protein of a much larger clone differ at residue 13, probably owing to a read error; the protein shown here is translated from the DNA. The chain links TRDV1 to TRDJ1; 8 positions match TRDD3. The J gene was not available in TCRdb and was assigned here by matching the DNA to germline segments. The CDR3 has 19 amino acids. V was pared by 3 bases and J by 1 base, with 16 bases of the junction left unmatched. Germline V CDR1 and CDR2: TSWWSYY, QGS. The CDR3 loop is CALGDAYEYWGPPTDKLIF. CDR3 nucleotides: TGTGCTCTTGGGGACGCCTACGAATACTGGGGGCCGCCCACCGATAAACTCATCTTT.

Concerning this clone: This sequence is one base from a far larger clone and is likely a read error. At the DNA level, this CDR3 is encoded by other sequences in the same sample as well. The chain carries TRDV1 and TRDJ1; 12 nucleotides align to TRDD3. Because TCRdb records no J gene, it was assigned here through a match of the DNA to germline. Germline values: CDR1 TSWWSYY, CDR2 QGS. Trimming removed 3 bases from V and 2 bases from J; junction bases left unmatched: 7. The CDR3 runs to 17 residues. The CDR3 is CALGDDHWGILTDKLIF. The CDR3, as DNA: TGTGCTCTTGGGGACGACCACTGGGGGATACTAACCGATAAACTCATCTTT.

Notes on this clone: A far larger clone lies a single base away; this is likely a read error. This CDR3 is also generated by other DNA sequences in the sample. The J gene went uncalled, whereas the V gene is TRDV1. Germline V CDR1 and CDR2: TSWWSYY, QGS. The CDR3 extends over 15 amino acids. CDR3 sequence: CALGAPLLRTAKLIF. The CDR3 DNA reads as TGTGCTCTTGGGGCACCCCTCCTCCGTACCGCTAAGCTCATCTTT.

Points on this clone: Since a far larger clone is one base different, this is likely a read error. This CDR3 is also generated by other DNA sequences in the sample. The J gene went uncalled, whereas the V gene is TRDV3; TRDD3 reflects the table's D call only, with no check against the DNA. Germline V gene lookup returns CDR1 TVYSNPD and CDR2 GDNSRS (reference sequence). The CDR3 consists of 16 residues. The CDR3: CAPLSTGDTYTDKLIF. The CDR3 DNA reads TGTGCCCCCTTATCCACCGGGGATACGTACACCGATAAACTTATCTTT.

Concerning this clone: This likely traces to a read error, being one base from a far larger clone. The sample has other DNA sequences that encode this CDR3 too. The chain combines TRDV1 with TRDJ1; the D is unclear. V was pared by 1 base and J by 11 bases, with 11 bases between. Looked up from germline, CDR1 is TSWWSYY and CDR2 is QGS. The CDR3 length is 12 residues. The chain's CDR3 is CALGERGHKLIF. The CDR3 bases are TGTGCTCTTGGGGAACGGGGCCACAAGCTCATCTTT.

At least ten counts were recorded for this clone. This specimen includes other DNA sequences encoding the same CDR3. CDR3 amino acids: CALGELSDWGIRVGVQRELIF. Here the CDR3 DNA reads TGTGCTCTTGGGGAACTATCCGACTGGGGCATACGTGTGGGTGTACAGAGGGAACTCATCTTT. The chain employs TRDV1 and TRDJ1; 7 bases agree with TRDD3. The CDR3 contains 21 residues. After removal of 0 bases from V and 9 bases from J, the junction contained 28 bases not matched to a gene. Germline CDR1 TSWWSYY, CDR2 QGS.

A word on this clone: This likely reflects a read error, since a far larger clone is one base away. The sample has other DNA sequences that encode this CDR3 too. The V gene is TRDV2, but the J gene lacks a call; the table's TRDD3 call for D was not verified on the DNA. CDR1 and CDR2 from the germline V gene are GEAIGNYY and EKD. The CDR3 is made up of 17 amino acids. The chain's CDR3 is CACDPLTGGYKTDKLIF. CDR3 nucleotides: TGTGCCTGTGACCCACTTACTGGGGGATACAAGACCGATAAACTCATCTTC.

As to this clone: The protein TCRdb gives is from a much larger clone and does not agree with this DNA's translation at residue 10, likely a read error; the protein shown here comes from the DNA. The chain recombines TRDV1 with TRDJ1, with 7 bases aligning to TRDD3. With 2 bases clipped from V and 1 base from J, the junction kept 31 bases outside the gene matches. This CDR3 has 24 residues. Germline-derived CDR1 and CDR2 are TSWWSYY and QGS. CDR3 sequence (DNA): TGTGCTCTTGGGGAAGGGGAAGGAACGATCATTCCAGTACTGGGGATTGCCTGCACCGATAAACTCATCTTT. Translated: CALGEGEGTIIPVLGIACTDKLIF.

Comment on this clone: One base separates it from a far larger clone, so it is likely a read error. At the DNA level, this CDR3 is encoded by other sequences in the same sample as well. The genes are TRDV1 and TRDJ1; 8 bases align to TRDD3. Because TCRdb records no J gene, it was assigned here through a match of the DNA to germline. This CDR3 contains 22 residues. Per the germline V gene, CDR1 is TSWWSYY and CDR2 is QGS. Trimming took 3 bases from V and 5 from J; bases not matched to a gene: 29. The CDR3 region is CALGEPNTARILGVLLPDKLIF. DNA of the CDR3: TGTGCTCTTGGGGAGCCCAATACAGCTCGGATACTGGGGGTCCTCCTGCCTGATAAACTCATCTTT.

This clone was observed at least ten times. A read error is the likely source, as a far larger clone sits one nucleotide away. This sample also contains other DNA sequences that code for the same CDR3. No J gene was assigned, while the V gene was called as TRDV2; the listed D gene, TRDD3, was not tested against the DNA. CDR1 and CDR2 (germline): GEAIGNYY, EKD. CDR3 length equals 22 residues. The CDR3 reads CACDPPLKISTGGYGDTDKLIF. The CDR3 nucleotides are TGTGCCTGTGACCCCCCCCTAAAAATCTCAACTGGGGGATACGGGGACACCGATAAACTCATCTTC.

At least ten counts were recorded for this clone. The rearrangement joins TRDV3 to TRDJ1, with TRDD3 as a possible D gene (5 bases). CDR3 size: 12 residues. Trimming stripped 2 bases from V and 12 bases from J, with 19 bases between. Germline CDR1 TVYSNPD, CDR2 GDNSRS (reference sequence). The CDR3 nucleotides are TGTGCCTTTGTAGCTGGGCTGAAGAGGGTCATCTTT. Protein: CAFVAGLKRVIF.

Details on this clone: The translation of this DNA and the TCRdb protein of a much larger clone differ at residue 11, probably owing to a read error; the protein shown here is translated from the DNA. The rearrangement joins TRDV1 to TRDJ1, with D perhaps TRDD3 (5 bases). The J gene was missing in TCRdb and was found by matching the end of the DNA to germline. Germline CDR1 TSWWSYY, CDR2 QGS. This CDR3 contains 25 residues. The V end lost 0 bases, the J end lost 0 bases, and 38 bases lay between the germline ends. The chain's CDR3 is CALGELGRLGCSSSSGGQYTDKLIF. CDR3 DNA sequence: TGTGCTCTTGGGGAACTAGGCAGGCTCGGCTGCTCTAGCTCATCCGGGGGGCAGTACACCGATAAACTCATCTTT.

This clone has ten or more counts. This DNA's translation differs at residue 12 from TCRdb's protein, which comes from a much larger clone; a read error is likely, and the protein shown is translated from the DNA. J is TRDJ1 and V is TRDV1; the match to TRDD3 covers 11 bases. J was trimmed by 7 bases and V by 4 bases; bases with no gene match: 14. This CDR3 is 17 amino acids long. Germline values: CDR1 TSWWSYY, CDR2 QGS. Here the CDR3 reads CALGGPPWGILGAKLIF. CDR3 bases: TGTGCTCTTGGGGGGCCCCCCTGGGGGATACTTGGGGCTAAACTCATCTTT.

This clone was observed a few times. The TCRdb protein comes from a much larger clone and disagrees with this DNA's translation at residue 10, likely due to a read error; the protein given here is derived from the DNA. The V call is TRDV1, the J call TRDJ1; 7 nucleotides align to TRDD3. In the absence of a J gene in TCRdb, the DNA was matched to germline to assign it here. Germline assignment: CDR1 TSWWSYY and CDR2 QGS. This CDR3 region has 20 residues. The V gene end was trimmed by 9 bases and the J gene end by 4 bases; junction bases not matched to a gene: 29. The CDR3 sequence is CALGSLRLGGGLIGSDKLIF. The CDR3 DNA reads TGTGCTCTCGGGAGCCTCCGCCTGGGGGGTGGCCTCATTGGAAGCGATAAACTCATCTTT.

This clone was seen only a few times. TCRdb records a much larger clone's protein for this DNA, with a difference at residue 12 that likely arises from a read error; the protein given is the translation of the DNA. This rearrangement joins TRDV1 to TRDJ1; TRDD3 aligns across 9 bases. TCRdb supplies no J gene; here it was assigned by aligning the nucleotide sequence to germline. Germline values: CDR1 TSWWSYY, CDR2 QGS. The CDR3 loop spans 20 amino acids. The V and J ends lost 5 bases and 4 bases, in that order; junction bases with no gene match: 23. CDR3 sequence (DNA): TGTGCTCTTGGGAACCCCCAACCTATCTGGGGGATGTCGGGAGGCGATAAACTCATCTTT. Protein sequence: CALGNPQPIWGMSGGDKLIF.

The sample holds a few counts of this clone. TCRdb pairs this DNA with a much larger clone's protein that differs at residue 15, likely a read error; the protein shown was translated from the DNA. The chain is built from TRDV1 and TRDJ1, with TRDD3 identical over 8 bases. TCRdb carries no J gene annotation; the J gene was assigned here by matching the DNA with germline. Germline CDR1 and CDR2: TSWWSYY and QGS. The CDR3 has 21 residues. Trimming at V came to 2 bases and at J to 0 bases, leaving 20 bases not matched to a gene. The CDR3 loop is CALGELAFPNTGGTHTDKLIF. In DNA form, the CDR3 reads TGTGCTCTTGGGGAATTGGCCTTCCCGAATACTGGGGGCACTCACACCGATAAACTCATCTTT.

This clone has a count of ten or more. The protein recorded in TCRdb matches a much larger clone and deviates from this DNA's translation at residue 7, suggesting a read error; the protein here is obtained by translating the DNA. The chain couples TRDV2 to TRDJ1; D gene unclear. Because TCRdb records no J gene, it was assigned here through a match of the DNA to germline. V was trimmed by 5 bases and J by 4 bases, leaving 10 bases between them. The CDR3 runs 12 residues. In germline, CDR1 is GEAIGNYY, CDR2 EKD. As DNA, the CDR3 is TGTGCCTGTGGGACCTGTATCGATAAACTCATCTTT. Translating gives CACGTCIDKLIF.